The rows below give T cell receptor beta chains drawn from one sample of a study of control samples from healthy donors and cancer patients. The protocol was immunoSEQ multiplex PCR, while the TCRdb copy is restricted to in-frame clones and leaves out a portion. The sample includes around 200,000 clones, approximately 92% of them seen just once. The sequenced sample consisted of blood. The receptors were sampled from a man aged 18 to 29 in good health. CDR3s include the opening cysteine and the closing phenylalanine or tryptophan. The D gene is left open where the match is weak. Rows may omit the clone size; those that give it use once, few, many or a size class.

abundance	d_gene	v_gene	j_gene	CDR3nt	CDR3aa
NA	NA	TRBV5-1	TRBJ1-1	TGCGCCAGCAGCTTGGGTGGTCTAGTGAACACTGAAGCTTTCTTT	CASSLGGLVNTEAFF
NA	NA	TRBV28	TRBJ2-4	TGTGCCAGCAGTGCAGGGGCCAAAAACATTCAGTACTTC	CASSAGAKNIQYF
NA	NA	TRBV12-2	TRBJ1-2	TGTGCAAGTCGGAGGGGGGAGGAAGCTAACTATGGCTACACCTTC	CASRRGEEANYGYTF
once	NA	TRBV4-1	TRBJ2-3	TGCGCCAGCAGCCTTTTACCCGGGATCGGGGGATCTCAGGATACGCAGTATTTT	CASSLLPGIGGSQDTQYF
NA	NA	TRBV14	TRBJ2-3	TGTGCCAGCAGCCCGGGGCCCGGAGATACGCAGTATTTT	CASSPGPGDTQYF
NA	TRBD2	TRBV2	TRBJ2-3	TGTGCCAGCAGTGAAGAGCGGGGGGCAGCAGATACGCAGTATTTT	CASSEERGAADTQYF
NA	NA	TRBV18	TRBJ2-1	TGTGCCAGCTCACCGATGGGTGATGAGCAGTTCTTC	CASSPMGDEQFF
NA	TRBD1	TRBV6-5	TRBJ2-7	TGTGCCAGCACCCGGACAGGGCCCCACTACGAGCAGTACTTC	CASTRTGPHYEQYF
NA	NA	TRBV6-1	TRBJ2-1	TGTGCCAGCAGTGATCATACTGGACGAGGGTCCTACAATGAGCAGTTCTTC	CASSDHTGRGSYNEQFF
NA	NA	TRBV5-1	TRBJ2-7	TGCGCCAGCAGCTTGGGGCGCGGGTACTCCTACGAGCAGTACTTC	CASSLGRGYSYEQYF
once	TRBD1	TRBV28	TRBJ2-4	TGTGCCAGCAGTTTAGGGACAGGGGATAGGAGAGCCAAAAACATTCAGTACTTC	CASSLGTGDRRAKNIQYF
NA	TRBD1	TRBV7-9	TRBJ2-5	TGTGCCAGCAGGACTACAGGGGGCTGGGAGACCCAGTACTTC	CASRTTGGWETQYF
NA	TRBD2	TRBV5-1	TRBJ2-5	TGCGCCAGCAGCTTGGCTAGCGGGGAGGAGACCCAGTACTTC	CASSLASGEETQYF
NA	TRBD2	TRBV6-1	TRBJ2-7	TGTGCCAGCAGTGAAGAATGGGGGGGCGAGCAGTACTTC	CASSEEWGGEQYF
NA	NA	TRBV5-1	TRBJ1-6	TGCGCCAGCAGCTTGGATGGTTATTCACCCCTCCACTTT	CASSLDGYSPLHF
NA	NA	TRBV5-1	TRBJ2-1	TGCGCCAGCAGCTTGGTCATTTCAGGTGAGCAGTTCTTC	CASSLVISGEQFF
few	TRBD1	TRBV18	TRBJ1-5	TGTGCCAGCTCACTAGTTCGGACAGGCGACAATCAGCCCCAGCATTTT	CASSLVRTGDNQPQHF
NA	NA	TRBV7-3	TRBJ2-2	TGTGCCAGCAGCTCATTTACCCGGACGGAAAACACCGGGGAGCTGTTTTTT	CASSSFTRTENTGELFF
NA	TRBD1	TRBV5-4	TRBJ1-1	TGTGCCAGCAGCTGGGACAGGGGTGGGACTGAAGCTTTCTTT	CASSWDRGGTEAFF
NA	TRBD1	TRBV30	TRBJ1-4	TGTGCCTGGAGTGTTAAAGGACAGGGCTTGGATGAAAAACTGTTTTTT	CAWSVKGQGLDEKLFF
NA	NA	TRBV12-3/TRBV12-4	TRBJ1-1	TGTGCCAGCAGACCCCGGGAAAACACTGAAGCTTTCTTT	CASRPRENTEAFF
NA	NA	TRBV3-1/TRBV3-2	TRBJ1-1	TGTGCCAGCAAGAACCTCATGAACACTGAAGCTTTCTTT	CASKNLMNTEAFF
NA	NA	TRBV3-1/TRBV3-2	TRBJ1-2	TGTGCCAGCAGCCTAGGAGGGCTGCATGGCTATGGCTACACCTTC	CASSLGGLHGYGYTF
NA	TRBD1	TRBV27	TRBJ1-2	TGTGCCAGCAGTTTGGTTTATGGGACAGGGGGCGTTCTTTATGGCTACACCTTC	CASSLVYGTGGVLYGYTF
NA	TRBD1	TRBV5-1	TRBJ1-2	TGCGCCAGCAGCCCGGGACAGGGCGACTATGGCTACACCTTC	CASSPGQGDYGYTF
NA	NA	TRBV12-3/TRBV12-4	TRBJ2-5	TGTGCCAGCAGTAATCCAGTGAGGGAGACCCAGTACTTC	CASSNPVRETQYF
few	NA	TRBV12-3/TRBV12-4	TRBJ2-7	TGTGCCAGCAGTTCAAGTTACTCCTACGAGCAGTACTTC	CASSSSYSYEQYF
NA	NA	TRBV19	TRBJ2-3	TGTGCCAGTAGTCTTAACCTAGCAGATACGCAGTATTTT	CASSLNLADTQYF
NA	NA	TRBV6-2/TRBV6-3	TRBJ2-3	TGTGCCAGCCGCCCCGGGTACCGCACAGATACGCAGTATTTT	CASRPGYRTDTQYF
NA	NA	TRBV30	TRBJ1-3	TGTGCCTGGAGTGATGGGATCGGCTCTGGAAACACCATATATTTT	CAWSDGIGSGNTIYF
NA	NA	TRBV4-1	TRBJ1-2	TGCGCCAGCAGCCCGGGACACCAAATCCACTATGGCTACACCTTC	CASSPGHQIHYGYTF
few	NA	TRBV30	TRBJ1-5	TGTGCCTGGAGTAGGGAAAATAGCAATCAGCCCCAGCATTTT	CAWSRENSNQPQHF
NA	NA	TRBV6-5	TRBJ2-7	TGTGCCAGCCGGGGGCTAGGCGAGCAGTACTTC	CASRGLGEQYF
NA	NA	TRBV12-5	TRBJ1-1	TGTGCTAGTGGTTTGTTTGGGGGGCACGACACTGAAGCTTTCTTT	CASGLFGGHDTEAFF
NA	NA	TRBV9	TRBJ2-6	TGTGCCAGCAGCCCAGGAAATCCTGGGGCCAACGTCCTGACTTTC	CASSPGNPGANVLTF
NA	NA	TRBV7-8	TRBJ2-7	TGTGCCAGCAGCCCTCTACGGTCCGAGCAGTACTTC	CASSPLRSEQYF
NA	TRBD1	TRBV27	TRBJ1-5	TGTGCCAGCCGTAAGACAGGGGTGGGCAATCAGCCCCAGCATTTT	CASRKTGVGNQPQHF
NA	TRBD1	TRBV5-1	TRBJ2-6	TGCGCCAGCAGCTTGGACGAGGGACAGGGCACCGCTGGGGCCAACGTCCTGACTTTC	CASSLDEGQGTAGANVLTF
NA	NA	TRBV5-4	TRBJ2-7	TGTGCCAGCAGCTCGGCTGGTGGGGGGCCAGACGAGCAGTACTTC	CASSSAGGGPDEQYF
NA	NA	TRBV7-9	TRBJ1-1	TGTGCCAGCAGCTTAAACCAGGGAACCACTGAAGCTTTCTTT	CASSLNQGTTEAFF
NA	NA	TRBV27	TRBJ2-7	TGTGCCAGCAGTTTAAAACGGGTCGGGTACGAGCAGTACTTC	CASSLKRVGYEQYF
NA	TRBD1	TRBV5-5	TRBJ2-3	TGTGCCAGCAGCTTGGGCAGGGGGATGGGCACAGATACGCAGTATTTT	CASSLGRGMGTDTQYF
NA	NA	TRBV5-6	TRBJ1-6	TGTGCCAGCAGCTCGTCTAAGAGGGCCAATTCACCCCTCCACTTT	CASSSSKRANSPLHF
NA	TRBD2	TRBV3-1/TRBV3-2	TRBJ2-1	TGTGCCAGCCGCGGACTAGCGGGGGGTGAGCAGTTCTTC	CASRGLAGGEQFF
NA	NA	TRBV6-1	TRBJ1-2	TGTGCCAGCAGTGAGAGGGAGGGGGGAATAGGGGCCTATGGCTACACCTTC	CASSEREGGIGAYGYTF
NA	NA	TRBV6-2/TRBV6-3	TRBJ2-4	TGTGCCAGCAGTGCCGGGACGTTGCCGTACTTC	CASSAGTLPYF
NA	NA	TRBV3-1/TRBV3-2	TRBJ2-7	TGTGCCAGCAGCCAAGAAATGGCTAGGTTAGGGAGCGTGCGGGAGCAGTACTTC	CASSQEMARLGSVREQYF
NA	NA	TRBV28	TRBJ2-3	TGTGCCAGCACCACGGGGGGTAGGGGGCAAAGTTTT	CASTTGGRGQSF
NA	TRBD1	TRBV2	TRBJ1-2	TGTGCCAGCAATGGACAGGGGGCGCAAACCTACACCTTC	CASNGQGAQTYTF
NA	NA	TRBV24-1	TRBJ1-2	TGTGCCACCAGTGACTCGTTGACAGGCGGCGTCTACACCTTC	CATSDSLTGGVYTF
NA	TRBD1	TRBV28	TRBJ1-1	TGTGCCAGCAGTTCGACAGGGGACACTGAAGCTTTCTTT	CASSSTGDTEAFF
NA	NA	TRBV29-1	TRBJ1-3	TGCAGCGTTGTAAGCGGGAAGGATTGGGGAAACACCATATATTTT	CSVVSGKDWGNTIYF
NA	NA	TRBV19	TRBJ2-3	TGTGCCAGTAGTTTCCTTCGCAGGGCGGGGGATACGCAGTATTTT	CASSFLRRAGDTQYF
once	NA	TRBV2	TRBJ2-1	TGTGCCAGCAGCATCCTCGAGATAGGGCGATTGGCTGAGCAGTTCTTC	CASSILEIGRLAEQFF
NA	NA	TRBV3-1/TRBV3-2	TRBJ2-1	TGTGCCAGCAGCCAAGCAGGGGCGGGTAATAATGAGCAGTTCTTC	CASSQAGAGNNEQFF
NA	TRBD2	TRBV6-5	TRBJ2-1	TGTGCCAGCAGCTTTGTCCGGGGGGGCCATGAGCAGTTCTTC	CASSFVRGGHEQFF
NA	NA	TRBV5-1	TRBJ1-1	TGCGCCAGCAGCTTGTTAATGAACACTGAAGCTTTCTTT	CASSLLMNTEAFF
NA	NA	TRBV12-5	TRBJ2-3	TGTGCTAGTGGTTTGGCAGCGGCAGATACGCAGTATTTT	CASGLAAADTQYF
NA	NA	TRBV6-5	TRBJ1-1	TGTGCCAGCAGTCTAAGTCAGGGGAGCGCTGAAGCTTTCTTT	CASSLSQGSAEAFF